This TCR beta chain was captured by sequencing in a study of Graves' ophthalmopathy and Graves' hyperthyroidism (dated by TCRdb to 2016 to 2019). Context from the whole study: Hyperthyroidism was defined as stable when no progression to ophthalmopathy occurred within 18 months of follow-up. The study used signatures of the TCR beta repertoire to tell Graves' ophthalmopathy apart from Graves' hyperthyroidism and to predict which patients would progress to ophthalmopathy. In total, around 130 blood samples were TCR-sequenced: 40 to 45 ophthalmopathy, about 75 hyperthyroidism and roughly 17 hyperthyroidism-to-ophthalmopathy patients. A discovery set of 95 to 100 patients (under 45 ophthalmopathy, fewer than 60 stable hyperthyroidism) was enrolled to explore V-J signatures distinguishing ophthalmopathy from hyperthyroidism. An independent validation cohort was composed of about 20 hyperthyroidism patients and 17 patients who later progressed from hyperthyroidism to ophthalmopathy. T-cell repertoires of thyroid tissue and blood were compared in 5 or 6 hyperthyroidism patients. Following sampling, methimazole starting at 30 mg daily was administered to hyperthyroidism patients, and high-dose intravenous methylprednisolone was administered to ophthalmopathy patients.

From its cysteine to its phenylalanine, the CDR3 spans 15 amino acids. The sequence is cut down to CDR3 DNA, 45 bases in frame from base 1. Trimming takes 2 bases off V and 8 bases off J; junction bases not matched to a gene: 9. The germline V gene yields SGHRS for CDR1 and YFSETQ for CDR2. Broad study findings and their caveats: Most of the expanded thyroid clonotypes with a frequency above 0.001 were also detected in blood, and it was suggested that the thyroid immune response may be reflected by blood repertoires. In cross-validation, the 13-signature model distinguished ophthalmopathy from stable hyperthyroidism with about 89% sensitivity and 81.08% specificity, while in the test set the corresponding values were 80% and 75%. No statistical method was used to set the sample size in advance, and the investigators knew which group each participant was assigned to. In validation, the model predicted ophthalmopathy progression with 55% to 71% sensitivity and roughly 72% specificity; 12 predicted patients were CT-confirmed with GO in a median of around 6.5 months.

The table lists this clonotype with many counts. Its target antigen remains unknown. No much larger clonotype is one base removed from it; base qualities were not supplied. Patients with hyperthyroidism were aged 18 to 65 years, had been newly diagnosed, and had a disease duration of less than 2 months. Patients with other autoimmune diseases, uncontrolled infections, pregnancy or lactation were excluded from the study. Clinical symptoms, serum thyroxine, TRAb, thyroid ultrasound and orbital computed tomography formed the basis of the diagnosis. Total RNA was extracted using Trizol reagent, and RNA quality was checked on an Agilent 2100 Bioanalyzer. For repertoire sequencing, TCR beta CDR3 regions were amplified from RNA transcripts. A first-round RT-PCR used HTBI primers with the Qiagen OneStep RT-PCR kit, followed by a second-round multiplex PCR, size selection and purification. Sequencing of the libraries was carried out on an Illumina HiSeq2000 in paired-end mode with 100 bp reads. Per the authors' processing: SOAPnuke was used to process the reads, throwing out any read that had adapters, had uncalled bases, had a mean Phred below 15, or lacked an exact constant-primer or identifier match. COPE v1.2.5 was used to merge the high-quality paired reads. Each unique nucleotide sequence was defined as a clonotype, and clonotypes were aligned to IMGT TRB V, D and J references with MiTCR v1.1. The analysis was limited to V-J combinations with a frequency above 0.0001, which together covered about 99% of repertoires. For each V-J combination, a TCR clonal expansion and chaos score was defined as the ratio of F50 clonal expansion to chaos observed in the TCRdist matrix. Welch's t-statistics and random forest were used to reduce the features to 10 to 15 V-J combinations, which were then used as input to a naive Bayes classifier. The Morisita-Horn index was used to measure how similar the thyroid and blood repertoires were. TCRdb reprocessed the public reads (quality trimming at Q25 with fastp, clone calling with MiXCR) and kept in-frame beta chains. Every distinct CDR3 protein forms one entry, paired with its most common genes and DNA. The V and J calls, along with clone size, are taken from TCRdb and not from the paper's own processing. The sample records about 1.1 million distinct CDR3 sequences, approximately 35% of which are singletons. The ten largest clonotypes hold 11% of the sample.

Material for sequencing was peripheral blood or thyroid tissue (not recorded which). The chain uses TRBV5-1 and TRBJ1-2; TRBD1 aligns with 10 central bases. This clonotype was obtained from an adult man with Graves' hyperthyroidism. The CDR3 protein sequence reads: CASSFWDRGLEGYTF. The nucleotide sequence reads as follows: TGCGCCAGCAGCTTTTGGGACAGGGGCCTTGAAGGCTACACCTTC.